This T cell receptor beta chain was obtained from a study of T cell repertoires in cytomegalovirus infection. Whole-study results and caveats: The ex vivo response was dominated by HLA-C-restricted CMV-specific TCR beta clonotypes. Cumulative public TCR beta family frequency identified CMV carriers with the relevant HLA.

TCRdb used MiXCR to reprocess the reads, holding one entry per CDR3 protein. The sample holds about 310,000 distinct CDR3 sequences; 20% to 25% are singletons and the top ten take about 14%. The germline CDR1 and CDR2 sequences are SQVTM and ANQGSEA. The CDR3 extends over 14 amino acids. V was cut by 6 bases and J by 0 bases, with 11 bases left in between. This clonotype was picked up a small number of times. Its antigen is unidentified. The sequencing used cultured PBMCs, collected from culture after CMV antigen stimulation. The V and J genes are TRBV29-1 and TRBJ1-4, with TRBD1 as a possible D gene (5 bases). The sequence was collected from a human donor in good health (CMV status not recorded). Some clones in this sample may be carry-over from other donors' samples. Here the CDR3 reads CSVRGGATNEKLFF. DNA of the CDR3: TGCAGCGTGCGGGGGGGAGCAACTAATGAAAAACTGTTTTTT.